These T cell receptor beta chains were read from a single sample in a study of T cells in Graves' hyperthyroidism and ophthalmopathy. In TCRdb, the multiplex PCR reads were re-called with MiXCR into one record per CDR3 protein. The data contain approximately 400,000 distinct CDR3 sequences, more than 15% of them singletons. Specimen: blood. The receptors were sampled from a woman in her late teens or twenties with Graves' hyperthyroidism that later progressed to Graves' ophthalmopathy. Each CDR3 is given with its conserved first and last residue. Each record gives: J gene, D gene, clone size, V gene, CDR3 protein, CDR3 DNA. The D gene is left open where the match is weak. Clone size is stated in some rows and not others, as once, few, many or a class when expanded.

j_call: TRBJ1-4
d_call: NA
clone_size: many
v_call: TRBV7-8
cdr3_aa: CASSLASGEKLFF
cdr3_nt: TGTGCCAGCAGCTTAGCCTCCGGGGAAAAACTGTTTTTT

j_call: TRBJ2-2
d_call: TRBD1
clone_size: NA
v_call: TRBV11-3
cdr3_aa: CASSLDAAGTGGTGELFF
cdr3_nt: TGTGCCAGCAGCTTAGATGCGGCCGGGACAGGGGGCACCGGGGAGCTGTTTTTT

j_call: TRBJ2-3
d_call: NA
clone_size: many
v_call: TRBV29-1
cdr3_aa: CSTSDGLGDTQYF
cdr3_nt: TGCAGTACCTCGGACGGTTTAGGGGATACGCAGTATTTT

j_call: TRBJ2-5
d_call: NA
clone_size: many
v_call: TRBV10-3
cdr3_aa: CAINTKGGGQETQYF
cdr3_nt: TGTGCCATTAACACTAAAGGGGGTGGCCAAGAGACCCAGTACTTC

j_call: TRBJ1-2
d_call: NA
clone_size: many
v_call: TRBV6-2/TRBV6-3
cdr3_aa: CASSYSRDGGDYGYTF
cdr3_nt: TGTGCCAGCAGTTACTCGAGGGACGGCGGGGACTATGGCTACACCTTC

j_call: TRBJ1-5
d_call: NA
clone_size: many
v_call: TRBV5-1
cdr3_aa: CASSLDGANQPQHF
cdr3_nt: TGCGCCAGCAGCTTGGACGGGGCGAATCAGCCCCAGCATTTT

j_call: TRBJ2-7
d_call: NA
clone_size: NA
v_call: TRBV29-1
cdr3_aa: CSVEVPGSSYEQYF
cdr3_nt: TGCAGCGTTGAAGTGCCTGGCAGTTCCTACGAGCAGTACTTC

j_call: TRBJ1-1
d_call: TRBD1
clone_size: NA
v_call: TRBV24-1
cdr3_aa: CATRGQGSTEAFF
cdr3_nt: TGTGCCACCAGGGGACAGGGAAGCACTGAAGCTTTCTTT

j_call: TRBJ1-5
d_call: NA
clone_size: once
v_call: TRBV25-1
cdr3_aa: CASSEPGDGQPQHF
cdr3_nt: TGTGCCAGCAGTGAACCTGGGGACGGTCAGCCCCAGCATTTT

j_call: TRBJ1-1
d_call: TRBD1
clone_size: few
v_call: TRBV19
cdr3_aa: CASSPTGVPSTEAFF
cdr3_nt: TGTGCCAGTAGTCCTACAGGGGTACCTAGCACTGAAGCTTTCTTT